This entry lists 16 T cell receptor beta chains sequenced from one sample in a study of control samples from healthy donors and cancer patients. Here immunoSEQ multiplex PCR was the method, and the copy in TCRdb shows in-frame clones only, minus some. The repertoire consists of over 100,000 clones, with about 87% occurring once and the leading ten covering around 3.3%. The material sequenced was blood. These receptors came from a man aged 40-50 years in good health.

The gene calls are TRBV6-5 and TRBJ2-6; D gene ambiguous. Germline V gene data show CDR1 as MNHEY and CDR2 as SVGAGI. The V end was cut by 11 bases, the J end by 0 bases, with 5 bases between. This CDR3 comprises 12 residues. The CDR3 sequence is CAAGSGANVLTF. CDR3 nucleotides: TGTGCCGCCGGCTCTGGGGCCAACGTCCTGACTTTC.

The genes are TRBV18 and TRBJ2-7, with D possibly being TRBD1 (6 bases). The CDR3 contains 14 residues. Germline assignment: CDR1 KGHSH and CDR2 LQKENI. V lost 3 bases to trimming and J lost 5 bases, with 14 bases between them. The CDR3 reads CASSPTTRDNEQYF. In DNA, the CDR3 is TGTGCCAGCTCACCGACGACCCGGGACAACGAGCAGTACTTC.

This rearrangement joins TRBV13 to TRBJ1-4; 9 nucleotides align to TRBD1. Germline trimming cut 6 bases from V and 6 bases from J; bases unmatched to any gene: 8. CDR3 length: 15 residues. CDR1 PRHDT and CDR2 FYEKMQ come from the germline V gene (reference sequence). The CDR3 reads CASSRPGQGDEKLFF. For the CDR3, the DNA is TGTGCCAGCAGTCGCCCGGGACAGGGAGATGAAAAACTGTTTTTT. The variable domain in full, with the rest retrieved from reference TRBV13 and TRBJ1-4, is AAGVIQSPRHLIKEKRETATLKCYPIPRHDTVYWYQQGPGQDPQFLISFYEKMQSDKGSIPDRFSAQQFSDYHSELNMSSLELGDSALYFCASSRPGQGDEKLFFGSGTQLSVL.

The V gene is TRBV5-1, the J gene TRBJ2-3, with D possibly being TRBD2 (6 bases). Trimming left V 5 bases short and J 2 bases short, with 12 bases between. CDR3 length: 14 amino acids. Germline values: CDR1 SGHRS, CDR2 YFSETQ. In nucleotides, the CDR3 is TGCGCCAGCAGAACTACGGGGGACACAGATACGCAGTATTTT. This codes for CASRTTGDTDTQYF. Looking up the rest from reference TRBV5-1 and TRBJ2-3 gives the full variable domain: KAGVTQTPRYLIKTRGQQVTLSCSPISGHRSVSWYQQTPGQGLQFLFEYFSETQRNKGNFPGRFSGRQFSNSRSEMNVSTLELGDSALYLCASRTTGDTDTQYFGPGTRLTVL.

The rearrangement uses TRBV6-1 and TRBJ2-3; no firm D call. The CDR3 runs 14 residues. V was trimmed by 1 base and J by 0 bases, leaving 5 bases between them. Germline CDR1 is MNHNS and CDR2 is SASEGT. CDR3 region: CASSEDRSTDTQYF. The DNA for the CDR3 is TGTGCCAGCAGTGAAGACAGAAGCACAGATACGCAGTATTTT.

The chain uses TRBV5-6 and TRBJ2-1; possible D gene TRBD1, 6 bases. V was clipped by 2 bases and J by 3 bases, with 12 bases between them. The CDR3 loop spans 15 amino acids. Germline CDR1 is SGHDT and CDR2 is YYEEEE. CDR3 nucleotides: TGTGCCAGCAGCTTCGGACAGACACGCTACAATGAGCAGTTCTTC. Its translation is CASSFGQTRYNEQFF.

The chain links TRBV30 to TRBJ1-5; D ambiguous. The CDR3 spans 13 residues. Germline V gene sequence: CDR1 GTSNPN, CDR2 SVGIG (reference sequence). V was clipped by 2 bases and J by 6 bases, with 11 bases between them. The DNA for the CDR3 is TGTGCCTGGAGTAGTACCGGAGGTCAGCCCCAGCATTTT. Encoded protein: CAWSSTGGQPQHF.

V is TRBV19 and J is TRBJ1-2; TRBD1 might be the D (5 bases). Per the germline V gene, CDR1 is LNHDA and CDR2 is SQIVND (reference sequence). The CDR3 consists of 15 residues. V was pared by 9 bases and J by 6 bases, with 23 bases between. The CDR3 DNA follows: TGTGCCAGCCATCATGGGGTCTACTTGACAGATGGCTACACCTTC. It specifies CASHHGVYLTDGYTF.

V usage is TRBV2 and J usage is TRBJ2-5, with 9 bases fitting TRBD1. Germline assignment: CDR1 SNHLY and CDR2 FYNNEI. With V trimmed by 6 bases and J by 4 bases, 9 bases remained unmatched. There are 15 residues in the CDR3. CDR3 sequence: CASRVRTGVGETQYF. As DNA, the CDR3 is TGTGCCAGCAGGGTTAGGACAGGGGTGGGAGAGACCCAGTACTTC.

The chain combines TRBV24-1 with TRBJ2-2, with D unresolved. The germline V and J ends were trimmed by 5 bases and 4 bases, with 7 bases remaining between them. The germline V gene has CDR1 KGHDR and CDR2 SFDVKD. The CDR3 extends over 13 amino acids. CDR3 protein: CATSGYSTGELFF. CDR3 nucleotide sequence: TGTGCCACCAGTGGTTACAGCACCGGGGAGCTGTTTTTT.

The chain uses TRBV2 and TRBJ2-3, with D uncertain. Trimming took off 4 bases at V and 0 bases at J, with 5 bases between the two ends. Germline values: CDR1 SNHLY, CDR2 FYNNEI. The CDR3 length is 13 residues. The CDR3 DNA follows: TGTGCCAGCAGTGTACGTAGCACAGATACGCAGTATTTT. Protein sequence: CASSVRSTDTQYF.

CDR3 sequence reads: CASSLDLGQPQHF. The CDR3 bases are TGTGCCAGCAGCTTAGATCTGGGGCAGCCCCAGCATTTT. This chain uses TRBV7-2 with TRBJ1-5, with unresolved D. The germline V gene has CDR1 SGHTA and CDR2 FQGNSA. With 1 base removed from V and 7 bases from J, the gap between germline ends came to 8 bases. There are 13 residues in the CDR3.

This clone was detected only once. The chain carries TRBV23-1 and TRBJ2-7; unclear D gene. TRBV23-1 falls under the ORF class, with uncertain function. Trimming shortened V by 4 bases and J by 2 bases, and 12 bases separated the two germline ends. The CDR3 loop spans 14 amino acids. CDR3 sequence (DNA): TGCGCCAGCAGTCTGAGGCACGGAGCCTACGAGCAGTACTTC. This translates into CASSLRHGAYEQYF.

The CDR3 reads CAISLGTGGIGKNIQYF. As DNA, the CDR3 is TGTGCCATCAGCCTGGGGACAGGTGGGATCGGCAAAAACATTCAGTACTTC. The V call is TRBV10-3, the J call TRBJ2-4; 8 positions match TRBD1. Trimming took 6 bases from V and 3 from J; bases not matched to a gene: 13. Germline V CDR1 and CDR2: ENHRY, SYGVKD. This CDR3 contains 17 residues.

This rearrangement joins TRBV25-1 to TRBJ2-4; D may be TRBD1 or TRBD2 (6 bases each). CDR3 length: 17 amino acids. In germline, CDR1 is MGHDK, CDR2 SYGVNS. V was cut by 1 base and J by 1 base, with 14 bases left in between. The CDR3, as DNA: TGTGCCAGCAGTGAATTAAGCACAGGGACTGCCAAAAACATTCAGTACTTC. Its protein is CASSELSTGTAKNIQYF.

CDR3 DNA: TGTGCCAGCAGCTTAGTGGGACAGGGGACCTACGAGCAGTACTTC. Protein sequence: CASSLVGQGTYEQYF. This chain links TRBV7-9 with TRBJ2-7; TRBD1 agrees at 10 bases. Trimming at V came to 1 base and at J to 2 bases, leaving 2 bases not matched to a gene. This CDR3 contains 15 residues. Germline loops: CDR1 SEHNR, CDR2 FQNEAQ (reference sequence).